A selection of T cell receptor beta chains follows, all from one sample in a study of T cell repertoires in ileal Crohn's disease. The method was immunoSEQ multiplex PCR; TCRdb's version includes in-frame clones alone and lacks a portion of them. The sample contains more than 15,000 clones, around 70% of which appear only once. The material sequenced was ileal tissue. The source of these receptors is an adult with Crohn's disease. CDR3s include the opening cysteine and the closing phenylalanine or tryptophan. The order of the fields is D gene, clone size, V gene, J gene, CDR3 length, CDR3 protein, CDR3 DNA. The D gene is left open where the match is weak. Some rows mark clone size as missing; the rest say once, few, many or name a class of expanded clone.

>.|.|TRBV19|TRBJ2-2|13
CASSPQTTGELFF
TGTGCCAGTAGTCCCCAAACAACCGGGGAGCTGTTTTTT
>.|.|TRBV27|TRBJ1-1|13
CAAGRSENTEAFF
TGTGCCGCGGGGCGGAGTGAGAACACTGAAGCTTTCTTT
>.|.|TRBV2|TRBJ1-1|13
CASTRIQGSEAFF
TGTGCCAGCACAAGAATCCAGGGGTCTGAAGCTTTCTTT
>.|.|TRBV7-8|TRBJ2-3|14
CASSPREGTDTQYF
TGTGCCAGCAGCCCCCGAGAGGGTACAGATACGCAGTATTTT
>.|.|TRBV4-1|TRBJ2-5|15
CASSLRGAPQETQYF
TGCGCCAGCAGCCTCCGGGGAGCACCACAAGAGACCCAGTACTTC
>TRBD2|few|TRBV10-3|TRBJ2-7|21
CAISESSFPGLAGGKSYEQYF
TGTGCCATCAGTGAGTCGAGTTTTCCGGGACTAGCGGGAGGGAAGTCCTACGAGCAGTACTTC
>TRBD1|.|TRBV25-1|TRBJ2-2|14
CASRGDSLTGELFF
TGTGCCAGCAGAGGGGACAGCCTGACCGGGGAGCTGTTTTTT
>TRBD1|few|TRBV28|TRBJ1-2|14
CASSGDRGVYGYTF
TGTGCCAGCAGTGGCGACAGGGGGGTCTATGGCTACACCTTC
>.|.|TRBV11-3|TRBJ2-3|16
CASSLAGGRITDTQYF
TGTGCCAGCAGCTTAGCGGGCGGGCGGATCACAGATACGCAGTATTTT
>TRBD1|.|TRBV7-9|TRBJ1-3|17
CASSLGLPGGSGNTIYF
TGTGCCAGCAGCTTAGGTTTACCAGGGGGCTCTGGAAACACCATATATTTT
>.|.|TRBV30|TRBJ2-2|16
CAWTGFSGSRTGELFF
TGTGCCTGGACCGGATTTAGTGGGAGTCGGACCGGGGAGCTGTTTTTT
>.|.|TRBV7-9|TRBJ2-3|15
CASSFLKPSTDTQYF
TGTGCCAGCAGCTTCTTAAAGCCTAGCACAGATACGCAGTATTTT